Sequencing of this T cell receptor (beta chain) was carried out in a study of blood T cell repertoires in COVID-19. At the level of the study: The cDNA or gDNA used as material had been derived from T cells, B-cell-depleted T cells, or PBMCs.

This clone was picked up a small number of times. Per the study methods: Using reference gene primer amplification, nucleated cell counts were estimated. Profiling relied on immunoSEQ multiplex PCR, and the TCRdb table lists in-frame clones only, not all of them. The V and J calls and clone size are taken from that table; D and trimming were inferred from the DNA. The sample has under 150,000 clones, around 84% seen once. There are 16 residues in the CDR3. The J segment lost 2 bases and the V segment lost 0 bases, leaving 6 bases of the junction unmatched. Germline-derived CDR1 and CDR2 are SGHRS and YFSETQ.

The genes are TRBV5-1 and TRBJ1-2, with 8 bases identical to TRBD1. The sequence derives from a woman of 80 years or more with acute or convalescent COVID-19. Source material: peripheral blood. CDR3 nucleotide sequence: TGCGCCAGCAGCTTGGCGGGGACAGGTCGCAACTATGGCTACACCTTC. It yields the protein CASSLAGTGRNYGYTF.